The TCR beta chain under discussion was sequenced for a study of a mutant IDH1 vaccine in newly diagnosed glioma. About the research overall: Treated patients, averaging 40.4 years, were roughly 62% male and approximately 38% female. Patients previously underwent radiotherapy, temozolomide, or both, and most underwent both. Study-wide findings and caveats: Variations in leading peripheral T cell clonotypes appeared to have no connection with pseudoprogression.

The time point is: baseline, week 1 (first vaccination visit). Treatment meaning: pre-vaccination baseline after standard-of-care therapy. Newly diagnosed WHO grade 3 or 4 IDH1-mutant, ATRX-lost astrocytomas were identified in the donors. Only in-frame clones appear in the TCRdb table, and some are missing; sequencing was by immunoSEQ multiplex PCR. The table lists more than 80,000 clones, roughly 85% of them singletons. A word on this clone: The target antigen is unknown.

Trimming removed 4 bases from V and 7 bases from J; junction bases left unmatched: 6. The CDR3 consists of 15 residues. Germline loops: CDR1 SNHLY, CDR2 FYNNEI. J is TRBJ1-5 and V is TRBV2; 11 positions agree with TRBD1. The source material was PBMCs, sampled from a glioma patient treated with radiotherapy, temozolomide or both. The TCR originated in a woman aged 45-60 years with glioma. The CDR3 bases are TGTGCCAGCAGTGGGGACAGGGGGAATGGGCAGCCCCAGCATTTT. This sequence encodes CASSGDRGNGQPQHF.